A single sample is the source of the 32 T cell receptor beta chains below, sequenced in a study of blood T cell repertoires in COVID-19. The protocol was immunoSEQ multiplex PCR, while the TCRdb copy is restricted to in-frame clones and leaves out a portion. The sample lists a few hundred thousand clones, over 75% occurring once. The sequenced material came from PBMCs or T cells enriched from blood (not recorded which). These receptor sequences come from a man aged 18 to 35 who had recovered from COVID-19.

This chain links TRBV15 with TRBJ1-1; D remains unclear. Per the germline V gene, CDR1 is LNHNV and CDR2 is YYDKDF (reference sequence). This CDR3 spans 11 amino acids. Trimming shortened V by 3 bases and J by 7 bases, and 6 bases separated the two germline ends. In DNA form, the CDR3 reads TGTGCCACCAGCAGTTCAGGTGAAGCTTTCTTT. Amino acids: CATSSSGEAFF.

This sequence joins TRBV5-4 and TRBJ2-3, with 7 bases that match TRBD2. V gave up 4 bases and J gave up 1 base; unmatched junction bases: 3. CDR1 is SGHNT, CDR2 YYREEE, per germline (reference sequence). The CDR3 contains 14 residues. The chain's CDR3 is CASSPRGGTDTQYF. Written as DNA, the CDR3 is TGTGCCAGCAGCCCACGGGGGGGCACAGATACGCAGTATTTT.

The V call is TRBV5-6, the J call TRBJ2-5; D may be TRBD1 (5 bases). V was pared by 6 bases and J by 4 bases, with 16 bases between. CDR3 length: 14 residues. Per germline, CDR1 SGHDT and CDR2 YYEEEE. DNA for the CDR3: TGTGCCAGCAAACCACAGGTGACCGGAGAGACCCAGTACTTC. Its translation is CASKPQVTGETQYF.

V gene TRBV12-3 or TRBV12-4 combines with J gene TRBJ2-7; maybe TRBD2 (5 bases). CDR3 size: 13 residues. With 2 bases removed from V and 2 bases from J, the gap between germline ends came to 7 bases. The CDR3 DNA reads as TGTGCCAGCAGTTTACCGGGAACCTACGAGCAGTACTTC. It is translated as CASSLPGTYEQYF.

The CDR3 loop reads CASSPRGQEETQYF. The CDR3 nucleotides are TGTGCCAGCTCCCCCCGCGGACAGGAAGAGACCCAGTACTTC. V gene TRBV18 combines with J gene TRBJ2-5, with 7 positions matching TRBD1. J gave up 3 bases and V 6 bases, and 7 bases lay outside the gene matches. The germline gives CDR1 KGHSH, CDR2 LQKENI. This CDR3 comprises 14 residues.

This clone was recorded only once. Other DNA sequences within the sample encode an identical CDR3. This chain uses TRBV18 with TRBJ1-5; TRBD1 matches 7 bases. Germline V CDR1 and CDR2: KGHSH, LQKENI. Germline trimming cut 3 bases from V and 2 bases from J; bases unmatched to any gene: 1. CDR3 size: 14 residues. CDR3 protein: CASSPGQGNQPQHF. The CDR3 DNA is TGTGCCAGCTCACCCGGACAGGGCAATCAGCCCCAGCATTTT.

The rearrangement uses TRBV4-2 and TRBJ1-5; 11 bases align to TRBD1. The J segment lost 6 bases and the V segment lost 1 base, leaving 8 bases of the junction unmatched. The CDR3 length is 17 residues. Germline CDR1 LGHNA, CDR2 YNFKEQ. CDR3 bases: TGTGCCAGCAGCCAAGGTCAGGGACAGGGGGTCAGTCAGCCCCAGCATTTT. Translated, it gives CASSQGQGQGVSQPQHF.

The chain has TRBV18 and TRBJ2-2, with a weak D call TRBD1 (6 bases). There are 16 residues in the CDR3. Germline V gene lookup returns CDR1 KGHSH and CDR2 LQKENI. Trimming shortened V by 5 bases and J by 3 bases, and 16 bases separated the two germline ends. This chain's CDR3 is CASSNRVPRDTGELFF. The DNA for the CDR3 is TGTGCCAGCTCAAACAGGGTCCCAAGGGACACCGGGGAGCTGTTTTTT.

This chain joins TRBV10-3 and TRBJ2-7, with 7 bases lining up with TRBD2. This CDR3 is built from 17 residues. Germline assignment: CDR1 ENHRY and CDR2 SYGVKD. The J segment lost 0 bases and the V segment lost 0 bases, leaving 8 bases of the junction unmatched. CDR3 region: CAISESRGAGLSYEQYF. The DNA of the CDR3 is TGTGCCATCAGTGAGTCTCGAGGAGCGGGGCTCTCCTACGAGCAGTACTTC.

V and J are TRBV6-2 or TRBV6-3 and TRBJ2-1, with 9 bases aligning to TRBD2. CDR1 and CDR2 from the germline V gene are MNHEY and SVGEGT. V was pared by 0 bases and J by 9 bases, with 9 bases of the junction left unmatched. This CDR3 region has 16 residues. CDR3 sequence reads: CASSYSRLAGRGEQFF. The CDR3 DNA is TGTGCCAGCAGTTACTCGAGGCTAGCGGGGAGGGGTGAGCAGTTCTTC.

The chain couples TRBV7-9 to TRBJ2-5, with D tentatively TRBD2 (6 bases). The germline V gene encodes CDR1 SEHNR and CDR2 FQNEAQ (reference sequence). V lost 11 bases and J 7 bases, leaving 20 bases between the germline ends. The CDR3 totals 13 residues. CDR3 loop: CASDYLGGGTQYF. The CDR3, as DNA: TGTGCCTCGGACTACCTAGGAGGAGGGACCCAGTACTTC.

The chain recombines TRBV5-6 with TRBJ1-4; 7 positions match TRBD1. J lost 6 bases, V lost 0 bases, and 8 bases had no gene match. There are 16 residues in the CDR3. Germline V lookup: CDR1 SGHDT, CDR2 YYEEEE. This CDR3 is CASSLGWDSNYEKLFF. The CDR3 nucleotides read TGTGCCAGCAGCTTGGGTTGGGACAGCAACTATGAAAAACTGTTTTTT.

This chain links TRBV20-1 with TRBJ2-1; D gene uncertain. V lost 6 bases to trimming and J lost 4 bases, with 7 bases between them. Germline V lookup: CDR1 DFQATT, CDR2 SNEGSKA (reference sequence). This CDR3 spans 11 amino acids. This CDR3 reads CSAHLYNEQFF. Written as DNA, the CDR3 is TGCAGTGCCCACCTATACAATGAGCAGTTCTTC.

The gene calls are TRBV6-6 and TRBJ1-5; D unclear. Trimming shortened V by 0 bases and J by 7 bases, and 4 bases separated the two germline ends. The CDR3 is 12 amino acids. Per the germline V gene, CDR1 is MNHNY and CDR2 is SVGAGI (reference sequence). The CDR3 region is CASSYSQQPQHF. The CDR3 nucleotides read TGTGCCAGCAGTTACTCCCAACAGCCCCAGCATTTT.

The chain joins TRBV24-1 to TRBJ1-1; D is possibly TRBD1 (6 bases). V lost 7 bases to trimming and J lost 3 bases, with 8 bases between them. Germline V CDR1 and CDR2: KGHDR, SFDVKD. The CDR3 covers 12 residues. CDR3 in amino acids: CATRQGDTEAFF. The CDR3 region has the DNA TGTGCCACCAGACAGGGAGACACTGAAGCTTTCTTT.

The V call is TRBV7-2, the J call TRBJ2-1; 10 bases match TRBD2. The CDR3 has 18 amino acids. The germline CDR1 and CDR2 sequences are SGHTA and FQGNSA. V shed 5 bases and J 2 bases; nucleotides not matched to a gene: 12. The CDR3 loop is CASSQMWASGSAYNEQFF. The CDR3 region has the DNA TGTGCCAGCAGCCAAATGTGGGCTAGCGGGAGTGCCTACAATGAGCAGTTCTTC.

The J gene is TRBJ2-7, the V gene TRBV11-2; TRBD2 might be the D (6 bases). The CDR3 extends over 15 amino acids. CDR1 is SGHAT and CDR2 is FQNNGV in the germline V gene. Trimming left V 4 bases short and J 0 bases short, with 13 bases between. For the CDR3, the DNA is TGTGCCAGCAGCTCCCGACTAGGGAACTCCTACGAGCAGTACTTC. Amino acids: CASSSRLGNSYEQYF.

CDR3 sequence (DNA): TGTGCCAGCAGCCGCGGGACGGCGAACACCGGGGAGCTGTTTTTT. Translated: CASSRGTANTGELFF. This sequence joins TRBV7-3 and TRBJ2-2; maybe TRBD2 (6 bases). V gave up 5 bases and J gave up 0 bases, with 10 bases separating them. This CDR3 contains 15 residues. Germline CDR1 and CDR2: SGHTA and FQGTGA.

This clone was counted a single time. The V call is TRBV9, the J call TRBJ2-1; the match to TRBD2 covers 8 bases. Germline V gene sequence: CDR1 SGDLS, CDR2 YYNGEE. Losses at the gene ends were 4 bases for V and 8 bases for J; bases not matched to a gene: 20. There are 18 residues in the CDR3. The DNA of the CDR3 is TGTGCCAGCAGCAAACTACCGCGGGAACTAGCGGTAGGAGATGAGCAGTTCTTC. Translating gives CASSKLPRELAVGDEQFF.

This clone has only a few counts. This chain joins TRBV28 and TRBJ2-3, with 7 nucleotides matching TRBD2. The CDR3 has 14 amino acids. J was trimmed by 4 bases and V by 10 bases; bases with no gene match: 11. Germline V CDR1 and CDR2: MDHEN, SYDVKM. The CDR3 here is CAIRTSGRADTQYF. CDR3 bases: TGTGCCATAAGAACTTCTGGGAGGGCAGATACGCAGTATTTT. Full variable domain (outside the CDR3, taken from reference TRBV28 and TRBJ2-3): DVKVTQSSRYLVKRTGEKVFLECVQDMDHENMFWYRQDPGLGLRLIYFSYDVKMKEKGDIPEGYSVSREKKERFSLILESASTNQTSMYLCAIRTSGRADTQYFGPGTRLTVL.

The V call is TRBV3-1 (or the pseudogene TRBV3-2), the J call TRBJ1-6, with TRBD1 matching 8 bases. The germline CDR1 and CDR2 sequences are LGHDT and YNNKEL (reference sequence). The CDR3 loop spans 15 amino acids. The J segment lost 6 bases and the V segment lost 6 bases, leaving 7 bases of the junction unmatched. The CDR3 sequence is CASRQTGTGNSPLHF. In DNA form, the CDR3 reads TGTGCCAGCAGACAAACCGGGACAGGTAATTCACCCCTCCACTTT.

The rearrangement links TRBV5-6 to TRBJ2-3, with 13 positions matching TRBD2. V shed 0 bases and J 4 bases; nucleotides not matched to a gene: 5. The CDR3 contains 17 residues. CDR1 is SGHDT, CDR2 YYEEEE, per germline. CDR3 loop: CASSLGTTSGRSDTQYF. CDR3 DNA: TGTGCCAGCAGCTTGGGGACGACTAGCGGGAGGTCAGATACGCAGTATTTT.

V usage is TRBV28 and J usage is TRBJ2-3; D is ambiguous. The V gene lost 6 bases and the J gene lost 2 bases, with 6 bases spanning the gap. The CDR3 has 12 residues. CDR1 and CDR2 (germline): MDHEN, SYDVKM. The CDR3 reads CASSPFTDTQYF. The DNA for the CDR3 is TGTGCCAGCAGCCCCTTCACAGATACGCAGTATTTT.

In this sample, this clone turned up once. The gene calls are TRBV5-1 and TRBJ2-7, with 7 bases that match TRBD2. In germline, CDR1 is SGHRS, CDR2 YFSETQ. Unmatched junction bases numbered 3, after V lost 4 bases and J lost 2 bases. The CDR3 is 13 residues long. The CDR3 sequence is CASSASGTYEQYF. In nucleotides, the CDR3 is TGCGCCAGCAGCGCTAGCGGAACCTACGAGCAGTACTTC.

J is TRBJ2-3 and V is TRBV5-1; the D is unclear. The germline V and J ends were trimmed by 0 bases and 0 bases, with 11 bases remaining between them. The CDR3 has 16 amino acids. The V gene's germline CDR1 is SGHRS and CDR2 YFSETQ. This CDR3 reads CASSLALAVSTDTQYF. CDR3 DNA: TGCGCCAGCAGCTTGGCGCTGGCGGTTAGCACAGATACGCAGTATTTT.

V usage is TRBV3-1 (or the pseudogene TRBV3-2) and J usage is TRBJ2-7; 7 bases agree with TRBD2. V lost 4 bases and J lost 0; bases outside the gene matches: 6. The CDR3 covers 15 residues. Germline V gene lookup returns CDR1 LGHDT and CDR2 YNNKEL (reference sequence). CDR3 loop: CASSPSGTSSYEQYF. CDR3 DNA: TGTGCCAGCAGCCCAAGCGGGACCAGCTCCTACGAGCAGTACTTC.

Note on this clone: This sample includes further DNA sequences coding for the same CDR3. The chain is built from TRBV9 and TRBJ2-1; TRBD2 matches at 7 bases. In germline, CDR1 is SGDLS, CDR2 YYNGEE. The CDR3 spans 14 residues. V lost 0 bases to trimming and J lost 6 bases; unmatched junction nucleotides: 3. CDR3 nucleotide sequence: TGTGCCAGCAGCGTAGGGGGAGGGACCAATGAGCAGTTCTTC. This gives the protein CASSVGGGTNEQFF.

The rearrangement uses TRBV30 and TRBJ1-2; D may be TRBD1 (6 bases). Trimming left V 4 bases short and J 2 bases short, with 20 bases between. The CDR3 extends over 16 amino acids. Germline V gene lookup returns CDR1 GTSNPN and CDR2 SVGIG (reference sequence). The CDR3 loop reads CAWTQIPIQGNYGYTF. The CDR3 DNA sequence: TGTGCCTGGACCCAAATTCCGATCCAGGGGAACTATGGCTACACCTTC.

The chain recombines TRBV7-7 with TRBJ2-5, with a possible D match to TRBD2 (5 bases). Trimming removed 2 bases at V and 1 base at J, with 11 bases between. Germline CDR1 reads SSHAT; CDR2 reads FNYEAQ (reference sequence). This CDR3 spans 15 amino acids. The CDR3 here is CASSLTRGPQETQYF. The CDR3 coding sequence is TGTGCCAGCAGCTTAACTAGAGGCCCCCAAGAGACCCAGTACTTC. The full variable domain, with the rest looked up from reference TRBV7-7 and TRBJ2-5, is GAGVSQSPRYKVTKRGQDVTLRCDPISSHATLYWYQQALGQGPEFLTYFNYEAQPDKSGLPSDRFSAERPEGSISTLTIQRTEQRDSAMYRCASSLTRGPQETQYFGPGTRLLVL.

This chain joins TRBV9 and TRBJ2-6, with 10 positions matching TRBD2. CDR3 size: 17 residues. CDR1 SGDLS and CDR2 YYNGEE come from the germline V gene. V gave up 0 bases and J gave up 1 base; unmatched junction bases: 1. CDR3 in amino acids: CASSVASGSSGANVLTF. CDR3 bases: TGTGCCAGCAGCGTAGCTAGCGGGAGTTCTGGGGCCAACGTCCTGACTTTC.

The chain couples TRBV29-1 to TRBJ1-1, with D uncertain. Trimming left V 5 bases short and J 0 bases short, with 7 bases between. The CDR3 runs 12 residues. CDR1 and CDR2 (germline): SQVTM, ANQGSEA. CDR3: CSVKVMNTEAFF. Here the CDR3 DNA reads TGCAGCGTTAAAGTAATGAACACTGAAGCTTTCTTT.

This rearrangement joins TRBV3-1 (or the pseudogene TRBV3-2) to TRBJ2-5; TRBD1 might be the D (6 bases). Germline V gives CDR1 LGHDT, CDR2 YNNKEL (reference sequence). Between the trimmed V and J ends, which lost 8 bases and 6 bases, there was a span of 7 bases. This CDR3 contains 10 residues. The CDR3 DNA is TGTGCCAGCGGGACACAGACCCAGTACTTC. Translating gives CASGTQTQYF.